What follows are 30 T cell receptor beta chains derived from one specimen sequenced in a study of cytomegalovirus exposure and HLA in healthy donors. Some clones are missing from TCRdb's copy, which holds only in-frame ones; the method was immunoSEQ multiplex PCR. The profile shows fewer than 200,000 clones, about 90% of them singletons. Material: PBMCs. The receptors shown here come from a woman aged 18-29 years in good health and CMV-seropositive.

The V call is TRBV9, the J call TRBJ2-1; 11 bases map to TRBD2. Germline V lookup: CDR1 SGDLS, CDR2 YYNGEE. The CDR3 spans 16 residues. V dropped 5 bases and J dropped 3; count of bases not matched to a gene: 7. CDR3 region: CASSHSGGAFYNEQFF. In nucleotides, the CDR3 is TGTGCCAGCAGTCATAGCGGGGGGGCGTTCTACAATGAGCAGTTCTTC. The entire variable domain, with the rest obtained from reference TRBV9 and TRBJ2-1, is as follows: DSGVTQTPKHLITATGQRVTLRCSPRSGDLSVYWYQQSLDQGLQFLIQYYNGEERAKGNILERFSAQQFPDLHSELNLSSLELGDSALYFCASSHSGGAFYNEQFFGPGTRLTVL.

The chain has TRBV30 and TRBJ1-6; the D gene is possibly TRBD1 (5 bases). CDR1 is GTSNPN, CDR2 SVGIG, per germline (reference sequence). This CDR3 is 19 amino acids long. V lost 0 bases and J lost 0, with 18 bases in between. The CDR3 loop reads CAWSVQWGRASSYNSPLHF. CDR3 in DNA: TGTGCCTGGAGTGTACAGTGGGGCCGGGCGAGCTCCTATAATTCACCCCTCCACTTT.

The gene calls are TRBV18 and TRBJ1-5; 12 bases align to TRBD1. The V gene's germline CDR1 is KGHSH and CDR2 LQKENI. The V gene end was trimmed by 3 bases and the J gene end by 7 bases; junction bases not matched to a gene: 7. The CDR3 is 16 amino acids. The CDR3 loop reads CASSPSGQGAGQPQHF. DNA for the CDR3: TGTGCCAGCTCACCCTCGGGACAGGGGGCAGGACAGCCCCAGCATTTT.

CDR3 protein: CASSQTSGGQETQYF. CDR3 sequence (DNA): TGTGCCAGCAGTCAGACTAGCGGGGGACAAGAGACCCAGTACTTC. The rearrangement links TRBV6-5 to TRBJ2-5; 12 positions match TRBD2. This CDR3 has 15 residues. The germline gives CDR1 MNHEY, CDR2 SVGAGI. V lost 5 bases to trimming and J lost 2 bases; unmatched junction nucleotides: 3.

The gene calls are TRBV15 and TRBJ2-3, with 15 positions matching TRBD2. V shed 5 bases and J 3 bases; nucleotides not matched to a gene: 3. The germline V gene has CDR1 LNHNV and CDR2 YYDKDF (reference sequence). The CDR3 sequence is 16 residues long. The CDR3 sequence: CATSLGLAGGTDTQYF. The CDR3 coding sequence is TGTGCCACCAGCCTGGGACTAGCGGGAGGTACAGATACGCAGTATTTT.

This clone occurred once. The CDR3 DNA reads TGTGCCAGCAGCAAAAAGAGGGGGCAAACAGATACGCAGTATTTT. This codes for CASSKKRGQTDTQYF. The V and J genes are TRBV21-1 and TRBJ2-3; TRBD1, the D gene given by the table, was not confirmed from the DNA. TRBV21-1 is designated a pseudogene. The CDR3 consists of 15 residues.

This sequence joins TRBV27 and TRBJ2-2, with 11 bases lining up with TRBD2. Looked up from germline, CDR1 is MNHEY and CDR2 is SMNVEV (reference sequence). The CDR3 extends over 17 amino acids. V lost 5 bases and J lost 1; bases outside the gene matches: 6. In DNA, the CDR3 is TGTGCCAGCAGTGCACTAGCGGGAGTCTGGAACACCGGGGAGCTGTTTTTT. The encoded protein is CASSALAGVWNTGELFF.

This sequence joins TRBV2 and TRBJ1-3; 9 bases line up with TRBD1. V was pared by 2 bases and J by 6 bases, with 2 bases of the junction left unmatched. The length of the CDR3 is 14 residues. CDR1 and CDR2 (germline): SNHLY, FYNNEI. The CDR3 DNA reads as TGTGCCAGCAGTGAAAGGACAGGGGTAAACACCATATATTTT. Translated, it gives CASSERTGVNTIYF.

The rearrangement uses TRBV4-3 and TRBJ2-3; TRBD2 aligns across 8 bases. With V trimmed by 3 bases and J by 12 bases, 8 bases remained unmatched. CDR3 size: 13 residues. Germline V gene sequence: CDR1 LGHNA, CDR2 YSLEER. CDR3 DNA: TGCGCCAGCAGCCATACGCCGGGACTAGGCCAGTATTTT. Protein: CASSHTPGLGQYF.

This chain links TRBV6-1 with TRBJ2-3; 8 bases line up with TRBD2. The CDR3 loop spans 17 amino acids. After removal of 0 bases from V and 2 bases from J, the junction contained 7 bases not matched to a gene. Per germline, CDR1 MNHNS and CDR2 SASEGT. The CDR3 sequence is CASSEASLAGLTDTQYF. CDR3 DNA sequence: TGTGCCAGCAGTGAAGCTAGCCTAGCGGGCCTCACAGATACGCAGTATTTT.

Here the CDR3 DNA reads TGCGCCAGCAGCTTAGCGGACCCTAGGAGGGAGACCCAGTACTTC. This sequence encodes CASSLADPRRETQYF. The chain recombines TRBV5-1 with TRBJ2-5, with a possible D match to TRBD2 (5 bases). This CDR3 has 15 amino acids. The germline CDR1 and CDR2 sequences are SGHRS and YFSETQ. Trimming took 2 bases from V and 5 from J, leaving 16 bases between them.

The rearrangement joins TRBV2 to TRBJ2-4; D call uncertain. V lost 3 bases and J 0 bases, leaving 9 bases between the germline ends. This CDR3 is built from 15 residues. Germline-derived CDR1 and CDR2 are SNHLY and FYNNEI. The CDR3 DNA sequence: TGTGCCAGCAGTGAGTCGACACTAGCCAAAAACATTCAGTACTTC. This translates into CASSESTLAKNIQYF.

This clone came up a few times. V and J are TRBV7-8 and TRBJ2-7; 7 nucleotides line up with TRBD1. The CDR3 is 15 amino acids. The ends lost 4 bases at V and 0 bases at J; junction bases unmatched: 6. Germline lookup yields CDR1 SGHVS and CDR2 FQNEAQ. CDR3 loop: CASSSRQGPSYEQYF. The CDR3 DNA reads as TGTGCCAGCAGCTCCCGACAGGGCCCCTCCTACGAGCAGTACTTC.

V usage is TRBV30 and J usage is TRBJ1-2; unclear D gene. CDR3 length equals 11 residues. Germline lookup yields CDR1 GTSNPN and CDR2 SVGIG (reference sequence). Trimming removed 5 bases from V and 4 bases from J, with 8 bases in between. The CDR3: CAWGPSYGYTF. Written as DNA, the CDR3 is TGTGCCTGGGGGCCTTCCTATGGCTACACCTTC. The full variable domain, with the rest looked up from reference TRBV30 and TRBJ1-2, is SQTIHQWPATLVQPVGSPLSLECTVEGTSNPNLYWYRQAAGRGLQLLFYSVGIGQISSEVPQNLSASRPQDRQFILSSKKLLLSDSGFYLCAWGPSYGYTFGSGTRLTVV.

The chain combines TRBV13 with TRBJ2-6, with D perhaps TRBD1 (6 bases). The CDR3 contains 16 residues. Trimming stripped 3 bases from V and 0 bases from J, with 9 bases between. CDR1 is PRHDT and CDR2 is FYEKMQ in the germline V gene (reference sequence). CDR3 nucleotides: TGTGCCAGCAGCTTGGGACAAGACTCTGGGGCCAACGTCCTGACTTTC. Protein sequence: CASSLGQDSGANVLTF.

V is TRBV2 and J is TRBJ1-1, with D perhaps TRBD1 (6 bases). CDR1 SNHLY and CDR2 FYNNEI come from the germline V gene. The CDR3 is made up of 11 amino acids. V lost 7 bases to trimming and J lost 8 bases, with 11 bases between them. The CDR3 nucleotides read TGTGCCAGCAAAAGGGGGGGAGAAGCTTTCTTT. It translates to CASKRGGEAFF.

The V call is TRBV27, the J call TRBJ2-7, with D uncertain. V was clipped by 1 base and J by 1 base, with 8 bases between them. The CDR3 runs 14 residues. Germline V gene lookup returns CDR1 MNHEY and CDR2 SMNVEV (reference sequence). CDR3 residues: CASSLLPGSYEQYF. The CDR3 DNA sequence: TGTGCCAGCAGTTTATTACCAGGATCCTACGAGCAGTACTTC.

The chain is built from TRBV19 and TRBJ2-7, with D possibly being TRBD1 (5 bases). Germline CDR1 reads LNHDA; CDR2 reads SQIVND (reference sequence). The CDR3 loop spans 15 amino acids. With 2 bases removed from V and 2 bases from J, the gap between germline ends came to 13 bases. This chain's CDR3 is CASSISAGRAYEQYF. In DNA, the CDR3 is TGTGCCAGTAGTATATCCGCAGGGCGCGCCTACGAGCAGTACTTC.

The CDR3 nucleotides are TGCGCCAGCAGCCAAGATCCCGCGCACGAGCAGTACTTC. Amino acids: CASSQDPAHEQYF. V usage is TRBV4-3 and J usage is TRBJ2-7, with D uncertain. Trimming shortened V by 0 bases and J by 5 bases, and 8 bases separated the two germline ends. This CDR3 spans 13 amino acids. Germline assignment: CDR1 LGHNA and CDR2 YSLEER.

The chain employs TRBV18 and TRBJ2-7, with 12 positions matching TRBD2. J gave up 2 bases and V 1 base, and 3 bases lay outside the gene matches. Germline CDR1 KGHSH, CDR2 LQKENI. The CDR3 runs 16 residues. DNA for the CDR3: TGTGCCAGCTCACCACAACTAGCGGGGGGCCCCTACGAGCAGTACTTC. It yields the protein CASSPQLAGGPYEQYF.

The J gene is TRBJ2-7, the V gene TRBV7-8, with 12 bases fitting TRBD2. Trimming at V came to 5 bases and at J to 5 bases, leaving 4 bases not matched to a gene. The CDR3 covers 14 residues. Germline loops: CDR1 SGHVS, CDR2 FQNEAQ. The DNA of the CDR3 is TGTGCCAGCAGCCGACTAGCGGGAGTAAACGAGCAGTACTTC. This sequence encodes CASSRLAGVNEQYF. Full variable domain (outside the CDR3, taken from reference TRBV7-8 and TRBJ2-7): GAGVSQSPRYKVAKRGQDVALRCDPISGHVSLFWYQQALGQGPEFLTYFQNEAQLDKSGLPSDRFFAERPEGSVSTLKIQRTQQEDSAVYLCASSRLAGVNEQYFGPGTRLTVT.

The rearrangement links TRBV7-9 to TRBJ1-1; 7 positions agree with TRBD1. Germline V gene data show CDR1 as SEHNR and CDR2 as FQNEAQ (reference sequence). The CDR3 length is 16 residues. V lost 5 bases, J lost 1 base, and 10 bases stayed unmatched. The CDR3 bases are TGTGCCAGCAGCCGCTCATCGGGGACAGCGAACACTGAAGCTTTCTTT. Amino acid sequence: CASSRSSGTANTEAFF.

This sequence joins TRBV6-1 and TRBJ2-7, with TRBD1 as a possible D gene (6 bases). This CDR3 is 17 amino acids long. Germline V lookup: CDR1 MNHNS, CDR2 SASEGT. Between the trimmed V and J ends, which lost 2 bases and 6 bases, there was a span of 23 bases. CDR3 in amino acids: CASSEFMAGVSPSEQYF. In nucleotides, the CDR3 is TGTGCCAGCAGTGAATTTATGGCAGGGGTTTCTCCATCCGAGCAGTACTTC.

The V call is TRBV30, the J call TRBJ2-7, with D maybe TRBD2 (5 bases). Germline V gene lookup returns CDR1 GTSNPN and CDR2 SVGIG (reference sequence). This CDR3 is built from 14 residues. Deletions cut 0 bases from V and 3 bases from J, with 12 bases between. The CDR3 here is CAWSVSASFYEQYF. Here the CDR3 DNA reads TGTGCCTGGAGTGTTAGCGCGAGCTTCTACGAGCAGTACTTC.

V and J are TRBV30 and TRBJ1-2; no clear D. The CDR3 spans 12 residues. Trimming shortened V by 1 base and J by 6 bases, and 9 bases separated the two germline ends. CDR1 is GTSNPN, CDR2 SVGIG, per germline (reference sequence). The CDR3 DNA is TGTGCCTGGAGTGCCGGACTGGATGGCTACACCTTC. Its translation is CAWSAGLDGYTF.

The chain uses TRBV11-2 and TRBJ1-5, with 7 bases matching TRBD1. Germline values: CDR1 SGHAT, CDR2 FQNNGV. The CDR3 totals 14 residues. Unmatched junction bases numbered 1, after V lost 5 bases and J lost 0 bases. This chain's CDR3 is CASSQGGSNQPQHF. In DNA, the CDR3 is TGTGCCAGCAGCCAGGGGGGTAGCAATCAGCCCCAGCATTTT.

The rearrangement links TRBV7-2 to TRBJ2-3; D might be TRBD2 (6 bases). CDR1 is SGHTA and CDR2 is FQGNSA in the germline V gene. Deletions cut 3 bases from V and 2 bases from J, with 12 bases between. This CDR3 region has 15 residues. The CDR3 loop reads CASSLADYHTDTQYF. The CDR3 nucleotides read TGTGCCAGCAGCTTGGCGGACTACCACACAGATACGCAGTATTTT.

The CDR3 DNA is TGCGCCAGCAACAACGGGGGGGCGCTCAATGAGCAGTTCTTC. Translated, it gives CASNNGGALNEQFF. This chain links TRBV10-2 with TRBJ2-1, with 8 nucleotides matching TRBD2. Germline CDR1 and CDR2: WSHSY and SAAADI. This CDR3 is 14 amino acids long. Trimming removed 7 bases from V and 6 bases from J; junction bases left unmatched: 8.

This sequence joins TRBV5-4 and TRBJ2-3, with 12 bases aligning to TRBD2. This CDR3 comprises 17 residues. CDR1 is SGHNT and CDR2 is YYREEE in the germline V gene (reference sequence). J gave up 2 bases and V 5 bases, and 9 bases lay outside the gene matches. The CDR3 is CASSLPGLAGPTDTQYF. The CDR3 DNA follows: TGTGCCAGCAGTTTACCGGGACTAGCGGGCCCCACAGATACGCAGTATTTT.

The chain uses TRBV2 and TRBJ1-5; TRBD1 matches at 10 bases. CDR3 length: 15 residues. The J segment lost 6 bases and the V segment lost 3 bases, leaving 5 bases of the junction unmatched. Germline V gene lookup returns CDR1 SNHLY and CDR2 FYNNEI. The CDR3 sequence is CASSEETGGLQPQHF. CDR3 nucleotide sequence: TGTGCCAGCAGTGAGGAGACAGGGGGCCTTCAGCCCCAGCATTTT.